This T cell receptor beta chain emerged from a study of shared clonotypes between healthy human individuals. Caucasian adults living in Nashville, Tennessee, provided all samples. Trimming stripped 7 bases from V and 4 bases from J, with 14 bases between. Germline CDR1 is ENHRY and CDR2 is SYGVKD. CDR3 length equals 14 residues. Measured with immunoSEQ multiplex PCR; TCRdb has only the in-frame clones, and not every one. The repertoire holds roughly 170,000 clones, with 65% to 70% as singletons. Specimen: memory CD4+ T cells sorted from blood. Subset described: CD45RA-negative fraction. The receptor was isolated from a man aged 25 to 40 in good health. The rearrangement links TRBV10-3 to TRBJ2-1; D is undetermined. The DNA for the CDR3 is TGTGCCATCACCTCGGACCCCTTTTACAATGAGCAGTTCTTC. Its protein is CAITSDPFYNEQFF.